What follows are 26 T cell receptor beta chains derived from one specimen sequenced in a study of blood T cell repertoires in COVID-19. Here immunoSEQ multiplex PCR was the method, and the copy in TCRdb shows in-frame clones only, minus some. The sample lists a few hundred thousand clones, 87% seen once, with under 4% in the top ten. The sample consisted of peripheral blood. These receptors all come from a man aged 18 to 30 with active or convalescent COVID-19.

The chain is built from TRBV11-3 and TRBJ2-1; maybe TRBD1 (6 bases). Trimming left V 1 base short and J 5 bases short, with 12 bases between. CDR3 length: 15 amino acids. Germline V lookup: CDR1 SGHNT, CDR2 YENEEA. CDR3: CASSLGLDRNNEQFF. The CDR3 coding sequence is TGTGCCAGCAGCTTAGGGCTCGACAGGAACAATGAGCAGTTCTTC.

This clone was observed a few times. The rearrangement links TRBV6-4 to TRBJ2-2, with 8 bases aligning to TRBD1. This CDR3 spans 15 amino acids. Germline CDR1 and CDR2: MRHNA and SNTAGT. The J segment lost 6 bases and the V segment lost 5 bases, leaving 8 bases of the junction unmatched. The CDR3 region is CASSPGQEGSGELFF. The CDR3 DNA reads TGTGCCAGCAGTCCGGGACAGGAGGGGTCCGGGGAGCTGTTTTTT.

This sequence joins TRBV2 and TRBJ1-3; 7 bases are shared with TRBD1. The CDR3 is 16 amino acids. V lost 6 bases to trimming and J lost 0 bases; unmatched junction nucleotides: 8. Germline-derived CDR1 and CDR2 are SNHLY and FYNNEI. The CDR3 loop reads CASRYRGGSSGNTIYF. The CDR3 coding sequence is TGTGCCAGCAGGTACAGGGGCGGAAGCTCTGGAAACACCATATATTTT.

This clone was detected once. The chain has TRBV5-4 and TRBJ1-2, with D tentatively TRBD1 (6 bases). Germline CDR1 is SGHNT and CDR2 is YYREEE (reference sequence). Deletions cut 0 bases from V and 4 bases from J, with 13 bases between. This CDR3 comprises 15 residues. The CDR3 sequence: CASSLAGEWVYGYTF. The CDR3 nucleotides read TGTGCCAGCAGCTTGGCAGGGGAGTGGGTCTATGGCTACACCTTC.

The chain couples TRBV9 to TRBJ2-5; 10 positions agree with TRBD2. The V gene end was trimmed by 2 bases and the J gene end by 2 bases; junction bases not matched to a gene: 3. Germline CDR1 reads SGDLS; CDR2 reads YYNGEE. The CDR3 is 15 amino acids. CDR3 protein: CASSVSGGAQETQYF. The CDR3 DNA follows: TGTGCCAGCAGCGTCAGCGGGGGGGCACAAGAGACCCAGTACTTC.

The sample holds one count of this clone. The chain is built from TRBV21-1 and TRBJ1-4. TRBV21-1 represents a pseudogene. The CDR3 covers 11 residues. The DNA of the CDR3 is TGTGCCAGCACCGTTGTTGAAAAACTGTTTTTT. This translates into CASTVVEKLFF.

This clone was seen only a few times. The V call is TRBV5-1, the J call TRBJ1-1; possible D gene TRBD1, 6 bases. This CDR3 has 14 residues. Germline-derived CDR1 and CDR2 are SGHRS and YFSETQ. Trimming took 2 bases from V and 4 from J, leaving 12 bases between them. CDR3 loop: CASSLQGVATEAFF. In nucleotides, the CDR3 is TGCGCCAGCAGCTTACAGGGAGTTGCCACTGAAGCTTTCTTT.

CDR3 bases: TGTGCCAGCAGTCCCTCCGGACAGGGTTCTAACTATGGCTACACCTTC. Translation: CASSPSGQGSNYGYTF. The chain recombines TRBV28 with TRBJ1-2; TRBD1 matches 8 bases. The germline V gene encodes CDR1 MDHEN and CDR2 SYDVKM. The CDR3 sequence is 16 residues long. The junction had 8 bases not matched to a gene; V was cut back by 5 bases and J by 0 bases.

This clone was seen only once. The chain links TRBV29-1 to TRBJ2-7, with 8 positions matching TRBD1. The CDR3 has 11 residues. The J segment lost 6 bases and the V segment lost 2 bases, leaving 0 bases of the junction unmatched. The V gene's germline CDR1 is SQVTM and CDR2 ANQGSEA. The CDR3 is CSVEQGAEQYF. The DNA for the CDR3 is TGCAGCGTTGAACAGGGGGCCGAGCAGTACTTC.

The chain couples TRBV6-5 to TRBJ2-7; the match to TRBD2 covers 11 bases. This CDR3 contains 14 residues. Unmatched junction bases numbered 2, after V lost 4 bases and J lost 3 bases. CDR1 is MNHEY, CDR2 SVGAGI, per germline. CDR3 coding DNA: TGTGCCAGCAGTTCCGGGACTAGCGGCTACGAGCAGTACTTC. The encoded protein is CASSSGTSGYEQYF.

This chain connects TRBV7-2 to TRBJ1-5, with 8 bases matching TRBD1. This CDR3 spans 15 amino acids. J gave up 6 bases and V 0 bases, and 4 bases lay outside the gene matches. The germline V gene has CDR1 SGHTA and CDR2 FQGNSA. CDR3 nucleotides: TGTGCCAGCAGCTTAGCGTGGACAGGGCTTCAGCCCCAGCATTTT. Translation gives CASSLAWTGLQPQHF.

The chain has TRBV24-1 and TRBJ2-1; 12 bases are shared with TRBD2. Germline V CDR1 and CDR2: KGHDR, SFDVKD. The CDR3 length is 17 residues. With V trimmed by 4 bases and J by 4 bases, 7 bases remained unmatched. The CDR3 bases are TGTGCCACCAGTGACCACGCTAGCGGGGGGGATTACAATGAGCAGTTCTTC. Translated: CATSDHASGGDYNEQFF.

The chain employs TRBV3-1 (or the pseudogene TRBV3-2) and TRBJ2-5; possibly TRBD2 for D (5 bases). CDR1 is LGHDT and CDR2 is YNNKEL in the germline V gene (reference sequence). V lost 4 bases, J lost 5 bases, and 17 bases lay in between. The CDR3 spans 15 residues. This CDR3 reads CASSLQRGGGETQYF. The CDR3 region has the DNA TGTGCCAGCAGCCTACAGCGCGGAGGAGGCGAGACCCAGTACTTC.

This chain connects TRBV28 to TRBJ1-1; 8 positions match TRBD1. V lost 6 bases and J lost 8; bases outside the gene matches: 8. The CDR3 is 13 amino acids. Germline V gives CDR1 MDHEN, CDR2 SYDVKM. This chain's CDR3 is CASRVTGGREAFF. The DNA for the CDR3 is TGTGCCAGCAGGGTTACAGGGGGGAGGGAAGCTTTCTTT.

The gene calls are TRBV5-1 and TRBJ1-1; 7 nucleotides agree with TRBD1. The CDR3 contains 15 residues. Germline loops: CDR1 SGHRS, CDR2 YFSETQ. The V and J ends lost 1 base and 4 bases, in that order; junction bases with no gene match: 7. CDR3 sequence: CASSLYETGTTEAFF. CDR3 nucleotides: TGCGCCAGCAGCTTGTACGAGACAGGGACCACTGAAGCTTTCTTT.

V gene TRBV19 combines with J gene TRBJ2-5; 14 nucleotides agree with TRBD2. The CDR3 is made up of 17 amino acids. In germline, CDR1 is LNHDA, CDR2 SQIVND (reference sequence). V trimming: 5 bases; J trimming: 1 base; junction bases outside the gene matches: 6. The CDR3 DNA reads as TGTGCCAGTAGTCCCGGGACTAGCGGGAGCTCCCAAGAGACCCAGTACTTC. Amino acids: CASSPGTSGSSQETQYF.

The chain couples TRBV20-1 to TRBJ1-1; D is perhaps TRBD1 (5 bases). The CDR3 is 11 residues long. CDR1 and CDR2 from the germline V gene are DFQATT and SNEGSKA (reference sequence). This CDR3 reads CRAGEDTEAFF. The CDR3 DNA reads TGCAGGGCGGGGGAGGACACTGAAGCTTTCTTT.

The CDR3, as DNA: TGTGCCAGCAGTTACGGACAGGTGTCCCTCGGTGGCTACACCTTC. This sequence encodes CASSYGQVSLGGYTF. The J gene is TRBJ1-2, the V gene TRBV6-5; 7 nucleotides match TRBD1. The CDR3 covers 15 residues. The junction had 10 bases not matched to a gene; V was cut back by 2 bases and J by 7 bases. CDR1 is MNHEY and CDR2 is SVGAGI in the germline V gene.

This chain connects TRBV7-9 to TRBJ2-1; D is perhaps TRBD2 (6 bases). Germline values: CDR1 SEHNR, CDR2 FQNEAQ (reference sequence). CDR3 length equals 15 residues. V was clipped by 4 bases and J by 5 bases, with 15 bases between them. CDR3 region: CASSWPGLTNNEQFF. DNA for the CDR3: TGTGCCAGCAGCTGGCCGGGACTGACGAACAATGAGCAGTTCTTC. The full variable domain, with the rest looked up from reference TRBV7-9 and TRBJ2-1, is DTGVSQNPRHKITKRGQNVTFRCDPISEHNRLYWYRQTLGQGPEFLTYFQNEAQLEKSRLLSDRFSAERPKGSFSTLEIQRTEQGDSAMYLCASSWPGLTNNEQFFGPGTRLTVL.

This chain links TRBV15 with TRBJ1-5; a weak D match, TRBD1 (5 bases). CDR1 LNHNV and CDR2 YYDKDF come from the germline V gene (reference sequence). This CDR3 has 14 amino acids. Trimming took off 0 bases at V and 5 bases at J, with 8 bases between the two ends. The CDR3 nucleotides are TGTGCCACCAGCAGAGATGGGGGGGATCAGCCCCAGCATTTT. Its translation is CATSRDGGDQPQHF.

CDR3 sequence: CASTTRGGLDTQYF. As DNA, the CDR3 is TGTGCCAGTACCACGCGGGGGGGCCTAGATACGCAGTATTTT. This sequence joins TRBV19 and TRBJ2-3, with TRBD2 matching 9 bases. Per the germline V gene, CDR1 is LNHDA and CDR2 is SQIVND (reference sequence). The CDR3 sequence is 14 residues long. After removal of 7 bases from V and 5 bases from J, the junction contained 7 bases not matched to a gene.

This chain uses TRBV7-7 with TRBJ2-2; 7 nucleotides align to TRBD1. The CDR3 has 14 residues. Germline trimming cut 4 bases from V and 8 bases from J; bases unmatched to any gene: 7. Looked up from germline, CDR1 is SSHAT and CDR2 is FNYEAQ (reference sequence). CDR3 coding DNA: TGTGCCAGCAGCTCCCAGACAGGGACGGGGGAGCTGTTTTTT. Protein sequence: CASSSQTGTGELFF.

This sequence joins TRBV29-1 and TRBJ1-2; D not certain. This CDR3 contains 13 residues. Trimming stripped 4 bases from V and 0 bases from J, with 9 bases between. From germline, CDR1 is SQVTM and CDR2 ANQGSEA. CDR3 protein: CSVVPGTNYGYTF. CDR3 in DNA: TGCAGCGTTGTCCCGGGGACTAACTATGGCTACACCTTC.

This chain links TRBV7-8 with TRBJ1-1, with 9 bases aligning to TRBD1. The CDR3 totals 14 residues. With 0 bases clipped from V and 9 bases from J, the junction kept 5 bases outside the gene matches. Germline V CDR1 and CDR2: SGHVS, FQNEAQ. The CDR3 DNA reads TGTGCCAGCAGCTTAGCGGCGGGACAGGGACAAGCTTTCTTT. Translating it yields CASSLAAGQGQAFF.

This clone was counted between two and nine times. The V call is TRBV7-9, the J call TRBJ1-1; D is uncertain. From germline, CDR1 is SEHNR and CDR2 FQNEAQ (reference sequence). V lost 1 base and J lost 0, with 9 bases in between. This CDR3 has 15 residues. CDR3 sequence: CASSLVGRLNTEAFF. CDR3 bases: TGTGCCAGCAGCTTAGTTGGCAGATTGAACACTGAAGCTTTCTTT.

The chain links TRBV11-2 to TRBJ1-5; possible D gene TRBD1, 5 bases. Germline V gives CDR1 SGHAT, CDR2 FQNNGV. Trimming removed 5 bases from V and 6 bases from J, with 11 bases in between. The CDR3 runs to 13 residues. Here the CDR3 reads CASSAGGFQPQHF. The CDR3 DNA reads as TGTGCCAGCAGCGCTGGGGGGTTTCAGCCCCAGCATTTT.